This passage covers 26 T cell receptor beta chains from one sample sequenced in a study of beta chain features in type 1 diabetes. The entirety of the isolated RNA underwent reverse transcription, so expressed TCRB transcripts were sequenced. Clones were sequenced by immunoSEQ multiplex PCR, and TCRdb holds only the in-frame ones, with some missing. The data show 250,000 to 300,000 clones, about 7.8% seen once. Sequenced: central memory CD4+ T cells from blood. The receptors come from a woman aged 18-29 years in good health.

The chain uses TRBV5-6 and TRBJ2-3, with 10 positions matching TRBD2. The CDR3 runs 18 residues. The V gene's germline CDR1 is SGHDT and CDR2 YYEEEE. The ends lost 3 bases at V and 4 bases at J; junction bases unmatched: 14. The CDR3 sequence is CASSSRLTSGASPDTQYF. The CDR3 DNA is TGTGCCAGCAGCTCCCGGCTTACTAGCGGGGCTTCACCAGATACGCAGTATTTT.

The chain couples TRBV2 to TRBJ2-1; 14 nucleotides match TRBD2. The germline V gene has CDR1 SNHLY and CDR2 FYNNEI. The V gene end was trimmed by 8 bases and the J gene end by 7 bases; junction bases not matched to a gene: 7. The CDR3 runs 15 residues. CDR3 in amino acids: CASGGTSGSLNEQFF. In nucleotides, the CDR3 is TGTGCCAGCGGGGGGACTAGCGGGAGTTTAAATGAGCAGTTCTTC.

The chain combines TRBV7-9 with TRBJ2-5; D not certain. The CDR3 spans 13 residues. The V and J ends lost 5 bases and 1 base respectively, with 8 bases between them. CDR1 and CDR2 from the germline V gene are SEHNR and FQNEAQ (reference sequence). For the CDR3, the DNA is TGTGCCAGCAGCCACCGAATCCAAGAGACCCAGTACTTC. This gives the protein CASSHRIQETQYF.

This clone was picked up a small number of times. In nucleotides, the CDR3 is TGTGCCAGCAGCGGTTCTGGAAACACCATATATTTT. It specifies CASSGSGNTIYF. This rearrangement joins TRBV6-6 to TRBJ1-3; D not resolved. V shed 6 bases and J shed 1 base, with 4 bases lying between them. The CDR3 is made up of 12 amino acids. From germline, CDR1 is MNHNY and CDR2 SVGAGI (reference sequence).

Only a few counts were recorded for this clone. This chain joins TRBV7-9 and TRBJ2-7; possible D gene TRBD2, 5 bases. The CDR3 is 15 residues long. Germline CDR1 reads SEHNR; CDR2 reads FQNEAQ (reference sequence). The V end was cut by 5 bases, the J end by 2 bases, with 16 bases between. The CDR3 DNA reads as TGTGCCAGCAGCCATACTTTCCTGGAGGCCTACGAGCAGTACTTC. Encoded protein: CASSHTFLEAYEQYF.

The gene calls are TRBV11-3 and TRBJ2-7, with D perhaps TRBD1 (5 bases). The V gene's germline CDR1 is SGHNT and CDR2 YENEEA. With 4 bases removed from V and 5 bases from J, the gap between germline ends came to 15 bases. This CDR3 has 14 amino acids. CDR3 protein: CASSSVSEGDEQYF. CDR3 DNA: TGTGCCAGCAGCTCCGTTTCGGAAGGGGACGAGCAGTACTTC.

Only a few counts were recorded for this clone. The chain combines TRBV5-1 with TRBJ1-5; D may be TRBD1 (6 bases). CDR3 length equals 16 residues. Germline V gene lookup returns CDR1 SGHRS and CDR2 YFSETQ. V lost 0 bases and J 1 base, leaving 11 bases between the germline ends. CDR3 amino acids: CASSLGGRGSNQPQHF. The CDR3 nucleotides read TGCGCCAGCAGCTTGGGCGGCAGGGGAAGCAATCAGCCCCAGCATTTT.

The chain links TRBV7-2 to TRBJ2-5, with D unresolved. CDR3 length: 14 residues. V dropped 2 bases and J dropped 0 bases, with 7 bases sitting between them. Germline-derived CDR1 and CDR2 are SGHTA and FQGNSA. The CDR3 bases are TGTGCCAGCAGCTTAACCAGACACCAAGAGACCCAGTACTTC. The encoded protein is CASSLTRHQETQYF.

CDR3 DNA sequence: TGTGCCAGCAGCTTAGATGTCGGGACCTACGAGCAGTACGTC. Amino acids: CASSLDVGTYEQYV. This chain joins TRBV7-9 and TRBJ2-7, with a weak D call TRBD2 (5 bases). The length of the CDR3 is 14 residues. V was trimmed by 1 base and J by 2 bases, leaving 9 bases between them. From germline, CDR1 is SEHNR and CDR2 FQNEAQ (reference sequence).

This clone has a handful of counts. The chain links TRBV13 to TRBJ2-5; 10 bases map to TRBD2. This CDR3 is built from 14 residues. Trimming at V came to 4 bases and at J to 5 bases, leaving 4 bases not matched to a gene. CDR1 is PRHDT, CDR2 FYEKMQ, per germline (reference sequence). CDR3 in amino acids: CASSSGTSDETQYF. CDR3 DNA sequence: TGTGCCAGCAGCTCCGGGACTAGCGATGAGACCCAGTACTTC.

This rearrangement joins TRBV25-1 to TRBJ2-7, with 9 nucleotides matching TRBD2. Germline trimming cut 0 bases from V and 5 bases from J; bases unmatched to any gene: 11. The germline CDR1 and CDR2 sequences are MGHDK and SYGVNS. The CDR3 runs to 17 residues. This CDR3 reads CASSEYGVIAGANEQYF. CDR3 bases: TGTGCCAGCAGTGAATATGGCGTCATAGCGGGAGCGAACGAGCAGTACTTC.

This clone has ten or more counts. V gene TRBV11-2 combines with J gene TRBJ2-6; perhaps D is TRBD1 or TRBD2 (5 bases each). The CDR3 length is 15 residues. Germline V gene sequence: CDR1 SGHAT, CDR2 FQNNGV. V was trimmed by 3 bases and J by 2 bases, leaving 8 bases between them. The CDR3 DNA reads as TGTGCCAGCAGCTTTGGGGGAACTGGGGCCAACGTCCTGACTTTC. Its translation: CASSFGGTGANVLTF.

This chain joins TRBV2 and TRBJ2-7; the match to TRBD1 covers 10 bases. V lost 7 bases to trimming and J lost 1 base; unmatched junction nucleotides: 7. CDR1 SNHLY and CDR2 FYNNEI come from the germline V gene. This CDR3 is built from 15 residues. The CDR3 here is CASMNGQGVSYEQYF. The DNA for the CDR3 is TGTGCCAGCATGAACGGACAGGGGGTGTCCTACGAGCAGTACTTC.

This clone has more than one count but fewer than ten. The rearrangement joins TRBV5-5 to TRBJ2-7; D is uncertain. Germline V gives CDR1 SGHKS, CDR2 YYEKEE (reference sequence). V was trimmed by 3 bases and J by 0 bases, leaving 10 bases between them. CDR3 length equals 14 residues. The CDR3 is CASSSYLDSYEQYF. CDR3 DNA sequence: TGTGCCAGCAGCTCATACCTGGACTCCTACGAGCAGTACTTC.

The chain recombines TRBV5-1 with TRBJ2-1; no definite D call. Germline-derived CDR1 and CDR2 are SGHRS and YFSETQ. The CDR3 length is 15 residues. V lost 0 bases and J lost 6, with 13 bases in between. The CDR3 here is CASSLEVGTINEQFF. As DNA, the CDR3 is TGCGCCAGCAGCTTGGAAGTCGGAACGATCAATGAGCAGTTCTTC. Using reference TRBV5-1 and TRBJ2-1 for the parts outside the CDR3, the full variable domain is KAGVTQTPRYLIKTRGQQVTLSCSPISGHRSVSWYQQTPGQGLQFLFEYFSETQRNKGNFPGRFSGRQFSNSRSEMNVSTLELGDSALYLCASSLEVGTINEQFFGPGTRLTVL.

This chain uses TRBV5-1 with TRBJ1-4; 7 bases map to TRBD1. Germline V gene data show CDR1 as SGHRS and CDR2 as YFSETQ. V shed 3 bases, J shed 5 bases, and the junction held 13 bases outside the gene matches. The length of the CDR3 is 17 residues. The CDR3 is CASSSSGQSSVNEKLFF. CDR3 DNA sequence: TGCGCCAGCAGCTCGTCGGGACAGAGTTCCGTAAATGAAAAACTGTTTTTT.

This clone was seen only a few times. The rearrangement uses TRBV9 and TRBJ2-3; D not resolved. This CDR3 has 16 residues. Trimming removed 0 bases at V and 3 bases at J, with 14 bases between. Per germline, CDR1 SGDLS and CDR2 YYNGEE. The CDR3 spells CASSVGETVGTDTQYF. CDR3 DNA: TGTGCCAGCAGCGTAGGTGAGACTGTTGGGACAGATACGCAGTATTTT.

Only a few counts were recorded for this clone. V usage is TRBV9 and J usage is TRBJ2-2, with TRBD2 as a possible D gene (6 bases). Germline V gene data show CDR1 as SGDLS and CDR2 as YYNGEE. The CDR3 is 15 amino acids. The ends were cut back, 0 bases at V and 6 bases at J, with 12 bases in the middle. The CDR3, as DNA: TGTGCCAGCAGCGTAGTCTCATCGGGAGCCGGGGAGCTGTTTTTT. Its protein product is CASSVVSSGAGELFF.

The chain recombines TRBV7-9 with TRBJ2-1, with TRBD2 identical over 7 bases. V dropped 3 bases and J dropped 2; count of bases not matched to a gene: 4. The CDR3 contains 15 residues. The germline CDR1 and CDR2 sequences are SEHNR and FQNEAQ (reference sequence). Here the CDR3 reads CASSFQRGAYNEQFF. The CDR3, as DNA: TGTGCCAGCAGCTTCCAGCGGGGAGCCTACAATGAGCAGTTCTTC.

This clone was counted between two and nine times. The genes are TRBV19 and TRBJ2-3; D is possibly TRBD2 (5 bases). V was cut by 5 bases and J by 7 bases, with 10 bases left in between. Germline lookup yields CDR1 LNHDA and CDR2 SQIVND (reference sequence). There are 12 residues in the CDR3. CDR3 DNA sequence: TGTGCCAGTAGTCCAGCTAGCAATACGCAGTATTTT. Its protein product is CASSPASNTQYF.

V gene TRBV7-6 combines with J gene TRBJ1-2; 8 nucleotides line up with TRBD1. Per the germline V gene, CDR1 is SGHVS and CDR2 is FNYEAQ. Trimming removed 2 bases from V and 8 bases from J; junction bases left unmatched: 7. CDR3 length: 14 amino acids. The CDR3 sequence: CASSLSQGAGGYTF. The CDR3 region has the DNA TGTGCCAGCAGCTTAAGCCAGGGGGCTGGGGGCTACACCTTC. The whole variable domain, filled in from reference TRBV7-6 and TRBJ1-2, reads GAGVSQSPRYKVTKRGQDVALRCDPISGHVSLYWYRQALGQGPEFLTYFNYEAQQDKSGLPNDRFSAERPEGSISTLTIQRTEQRDSAMYRCASSLSQGAGGYTFGSGTRLTVV.

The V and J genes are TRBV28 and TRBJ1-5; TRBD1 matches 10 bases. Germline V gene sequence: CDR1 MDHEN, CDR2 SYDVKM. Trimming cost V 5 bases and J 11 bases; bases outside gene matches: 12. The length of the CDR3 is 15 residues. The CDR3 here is CASSDGTGATWAQHF. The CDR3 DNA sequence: TGTGCCAGCAGTGACGGGACAGGGGCCACCTGGGCCCAGCATTTT.

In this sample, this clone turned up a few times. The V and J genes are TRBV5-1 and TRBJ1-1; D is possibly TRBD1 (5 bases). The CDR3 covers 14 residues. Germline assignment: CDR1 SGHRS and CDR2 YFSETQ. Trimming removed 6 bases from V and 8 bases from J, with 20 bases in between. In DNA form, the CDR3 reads TGCGCCAGCATCTCCAGCTTGGGGACGGACGAAGCTTTCTTT. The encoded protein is CASISSLGTDEAFF.

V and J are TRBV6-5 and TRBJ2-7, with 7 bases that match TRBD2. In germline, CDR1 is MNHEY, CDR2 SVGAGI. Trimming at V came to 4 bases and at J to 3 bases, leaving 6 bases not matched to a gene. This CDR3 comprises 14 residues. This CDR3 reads CASSSRGVYYEQYF. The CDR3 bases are TGTGCCAGCAGTTCCCGGGGGGTCTACTACGAGCAGTACTTC.

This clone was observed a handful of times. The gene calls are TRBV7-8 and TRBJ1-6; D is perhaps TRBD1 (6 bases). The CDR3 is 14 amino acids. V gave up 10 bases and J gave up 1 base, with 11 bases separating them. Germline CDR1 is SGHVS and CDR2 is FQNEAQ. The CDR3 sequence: CATLQGSYNSPLHF. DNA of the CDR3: TGTGCCACCCTACAGGGTTCCTATAATTCACCCCTCCACTTT. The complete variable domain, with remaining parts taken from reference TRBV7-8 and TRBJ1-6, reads GAGVSQSPRYKVAKRGQDVALRCDPISGHVSLFWYQQALGQGPEFLTYFQNEAQLDKSGLPSDRFFAERPEGSVSTLKIQRTQQEDSAVYLCATLQGSYNSPLHFGNGTRLTVT.

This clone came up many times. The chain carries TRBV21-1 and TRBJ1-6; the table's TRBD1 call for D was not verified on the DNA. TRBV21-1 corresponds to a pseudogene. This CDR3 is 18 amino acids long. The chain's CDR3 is CASSKGEPGVPVNSPLHF. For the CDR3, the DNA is TGTGCCAGCAGCAAAGGGGAGCCAGGGGTCCCGGTGAATTCACCCCTCCACTTT.